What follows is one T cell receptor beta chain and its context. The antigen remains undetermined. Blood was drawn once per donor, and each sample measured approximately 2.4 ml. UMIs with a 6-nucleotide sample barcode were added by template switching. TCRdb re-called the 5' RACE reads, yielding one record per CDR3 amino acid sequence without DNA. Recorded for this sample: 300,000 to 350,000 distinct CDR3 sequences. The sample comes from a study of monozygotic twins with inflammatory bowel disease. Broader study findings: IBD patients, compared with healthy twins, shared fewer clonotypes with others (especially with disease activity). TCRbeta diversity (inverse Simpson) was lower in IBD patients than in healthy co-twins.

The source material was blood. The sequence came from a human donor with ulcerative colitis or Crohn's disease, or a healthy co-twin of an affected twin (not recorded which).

This chain's CDR3 is CASSPGGASIETQYF. The rearrangement joins TRBV12-3 or TRBV12-4 to TRBJ2-5; lacking DNA, the TRBD2 call made by TCRdb goes unchecked. There are 15 residues in the CDR3.